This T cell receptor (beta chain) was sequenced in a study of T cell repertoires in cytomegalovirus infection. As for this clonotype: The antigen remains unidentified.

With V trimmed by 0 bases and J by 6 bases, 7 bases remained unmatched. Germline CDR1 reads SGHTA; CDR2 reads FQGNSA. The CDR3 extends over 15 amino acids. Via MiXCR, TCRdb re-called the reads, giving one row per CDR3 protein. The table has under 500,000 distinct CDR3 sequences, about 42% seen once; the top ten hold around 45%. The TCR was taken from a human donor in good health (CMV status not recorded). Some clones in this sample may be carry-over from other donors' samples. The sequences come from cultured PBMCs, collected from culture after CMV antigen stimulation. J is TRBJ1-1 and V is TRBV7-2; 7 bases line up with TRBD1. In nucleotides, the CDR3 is TGTGCCAGCAGCTTAGCAGGGGGCGCGTATCCTGAAGCTTTCTTT. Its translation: CASSLAGGAYPEAFF.